Shown below are 2 T cell receptor beta chains from a single sample sequenced in a study of vaccination effects on CD4 cells after COVID-19. Profiling relied on immunoSEQ multiplex PCR, and the TCRdb table lists in-frame clones only, not all of them. The sample lists around 50,000 clones, 65% to 75% occurring once. The antigens these receptors bind are not known. Following 10 days of culture, CD4+ T cells were isolated. This person caught SARS-CoV-2 sometime from March to December 2020, and PCR testing confirmed the infection. Participants completed two doses of the BNT162b2 or mRNA-1273 vaccine. Sequenced material: CD4+ T cells from PBMCs cultured without peptide, taken after COVID-19 vaccination. All receptors derive from a human donor who had a prior SARS-CoV-2 infection.

This clone has more than one count but fewer than ten. The rearrangement joins TRBV4-2 to TRBJ2-7; D ambiguous. Trimming pared 0 bases from V and 0 bases from J, leaving 15 bases between. Germline V gene data show CDR1 as LGHNA and CDR2 as YNFKEQ. The CDR3 has 17 residues. In DNA form, the CDR3 reads TGTGCCAGCAGCCAAGAGTTTGCCGGACCGAGCTCCTACGAGCAGTACTTC. This translates into CASSQEFAGPSSYEQYF.

This clone was seen only a few times. The gene calls are TRBV6-6 and TRBJ2-5, with 9 positions matching TRBD2. The germline gives CDR1 MNHNY, CDR2 SVGAGI (reference sequence). The CDR3 has 13 amino acids. J gave up 2 bases and V 6 bases, and 1 base lay outside the gene matches. CDR3 protein: CASRLAGQETQYF. In DNA, the CDR3 is TGTGCCAGCAGGCTAGCGGGGCAAGAGACCCAGTACTTC.